This T cell receptor (beta chain) was captured by sequencing in a study of beta chain features in type 1 diabetes (dated by TCRdb to the late 2010s). About the study as a whole: Mean age, gender distribution, total cell number and subset yield were not different between patients and healthy donors. The study compared TCRB repertoires of sorted circulating CD4+ T cell subsets between recently diagnosed type 1 diabetes patients and matched healthy donors. A total of over 95,000,000 sorted cells were examined across all samples, and RNA yield correlated strongly with the number of cells per subset. Regulatory and stem cell-like memory subsets were obtained from only 8 patients and roughly 8 healthy donors, while naive and central memory subsets were obtained from all 28 donors.

All of the isolated RNA was reverse transcribed with the High Capacity cDNA Reverse Transcription Kit, so expressed TCRB transcripts were sequenced. Deep immunoSEQ sequencing was performed on naive, central memory and regulatory T cell samples, with an average of approximately 3.9 million total reads per sample. Sorted cells were lysed in RLT buffer, and RNA was extracted using DNase-treated RNeasy Micro or Mini kits according to cell number. Each cell subset was processed on its own to prevent cross-contamination, while patient and healthy donor samples were processed together. TCRB sequences were amplified from cDNA with the immunoSEQ multiplex PCR, producing 87-bp fragments spanning the CDR3 region. Sequencing of the amplicons was performed on the Illumina HiSeq platform. In the source study's methods: PCR bias was corrected computationally using synthetic template baselines, and reads within Hamming distance 2 were collapsed, with unmergeable singletons discarded. By aligning reads against IMGT, V, D and J genes, CDR3 length, and insertions or deletions at six rearrangement sites were assigned. Within each subset, clonotype counts were normalized to sorted cell number, and only after that were true diversity and Gini coefficients computed with the tcR R package. The overlap coefficient, calculated on TCRB nucleotide sequences, was used to quantify repertoire sharing. As a proxy for the pre-selection repertoire, out-of-frame TCRB sequences from naive cells were analyzed. This immuneACCESS table, as held by TCRdb, lists in-frame sequences with V and J called but not all clones. Of the missing ones, under half trace to an unresolved V gene in checked studies; the others have no known cause. The D gene and trimming were derived from the DNA, and the V and J assignments and clone size from that table. The sample records some 900,000 clones, around a sixth of which are singletons. About 0.02% of the sample belongs to the ten largest clones.

A single peripheral blood draw of around 0.11 L on average was collected from each donor into heparinised tubes. A BD FACSAria II and a panel including CD45RO, CCR7, CD25, CD127, CD95 and CD27 were used to sort naive, central memory, regulatory and stem cell-like memory CD4+ T cells. A purity above 95% was achieved for all sorted populations. PBMCs were isolated immediately by Lymphoprep density gradient centrifugation and stained directly without culture. So that batch effects would be minimized, each experiment stained and sorted samples in pairs, pairing one healthy donor with one patient. This clone was seen only a few times. The clone's antigen remains unknown. Base quality data are lacking; no much larger clone is found one base away. From the cysteine through the phenylalanine, the CDR3 covers 13 amino acids. Only the CDR3 region is kept as DNA, spanning 39 bases read in frame from base 1. The germline V and J ends show losses of 5 bases and 3 bases respectively, and no gene match explains 1 base of the junction. Based on the germline V gene, the CDR1 and CDR2 sequences are SGHTA and FQGNSA.

Overall study outcomes, separate from this receptor: At VDJ recombination sites, patients with type 1 diabetes made fewer insertions and deleted more nucleotides, a pattern implying thymic rearrangement abnormalities. Shorter templates might be favored by PCR, yet because patient and control samples were amplified and corrected together, any such skew would affect both groups equally. Naive, central memory and regulatory TCRB repertoires appeared more similar among patients than among healthy donors. Only small numbers of individuals were included in the HLA sub-analyses, which left unresolved whether HLA type had any influence on TCRB rearrangement. Type 1 diabetes patients showed a moderate but significant shortening of TCRB CDR3 length in all four CD4+ subsets. Because cDNA rather than genomic DNA was sequenced, highly expressing activated cells could have been over-represented, although no difference in activation and CD3 levels was found between groups.

The source material was naive CD4+ T cells from blood. The sample's cell subset or site, from its label and the paper: true naive CD4+ T cells. The sequence links TRBV7-2 to TRBJ2-5; the central 9 bases match TRBD2. This clonotype was obtained from a woman in her late teens or twenties in good health. Here is the DNA: TGTGCCAGCAGCCGCGGGAGGGAAGAGACCCAGTACTTC. Its protein reads: CASSRGREETQYF.